The entry that follows covers one T cell receptor beta chain sequence. This entry is derived from a study of blood T cell repertoires in COVID-19. In the study overall: The United States, Italy and Spain provided the acute and convalescent COVID-19 samples.

Some clones are missing from TCRdb's copy, which holds only in-frame ones; the method was immunoSEQ multiplex PCR. The data contain fewer than 400,000 clones, around four fifths of them seen just once; the ten biggest clones take up about 3%. The germline gives CDR1 SNHLY, CDR2 FYNNEI. The length of the CDR3 is 13 residues. Trimming left V 2 bases short and J 4 bases short, with 7 bases between. The sample was peripheral blood. V usage is TRBV2 and J usage is TRBJ2-3; D remains ambiguous. The receptor comes from a man under 40 with active or convalescent COVID-19. CDR3 amino acids: CASSESLPDTQYF. DNA of the CDR3: TGTGCCAGCAGTGAATCCCTTCCAGATACGCAGTATTTT.